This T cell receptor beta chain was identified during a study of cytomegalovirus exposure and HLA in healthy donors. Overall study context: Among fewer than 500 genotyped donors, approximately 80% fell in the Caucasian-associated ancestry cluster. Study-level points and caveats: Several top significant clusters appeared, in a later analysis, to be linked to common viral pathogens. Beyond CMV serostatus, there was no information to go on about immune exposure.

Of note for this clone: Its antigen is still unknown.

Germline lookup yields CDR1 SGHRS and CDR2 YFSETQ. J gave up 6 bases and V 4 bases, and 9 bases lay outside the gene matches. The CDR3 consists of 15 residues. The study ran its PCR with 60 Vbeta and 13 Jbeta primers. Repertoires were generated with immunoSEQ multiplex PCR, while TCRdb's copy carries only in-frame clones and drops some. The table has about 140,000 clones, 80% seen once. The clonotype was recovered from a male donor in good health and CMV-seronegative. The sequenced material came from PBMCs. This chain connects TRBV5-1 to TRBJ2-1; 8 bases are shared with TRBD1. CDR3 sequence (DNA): TGCGCCAGCAGCCCAAGGACAGGGATAGGCAATGAGCAGTTCTTC. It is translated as CASSPRTGIGNEQFF.